This TCR beta chain was obtained from a study of graft-versus-host responses after intestinal transplantation. Study as a whole: Recipients uniformly received anti-thymocyte globulin induction, followed by tacrolimus and steroids for 2 to 4 years.

TCRdb keeps only in-frame clones here, not all; method: immunoSEQ multiplex PCR. The sample includes around 96,000 clones, around nine tenths of them seen just once. Points on this clone: Its antigen is not known.

The material sequenced was unstimulated CD4+ T cells sorted from spleen or lymph node cells, taken before intestinal transplant. This receptor was identified in a human donor who received an intestinal transplant.

CDR3 coding DNA: TGTGCCAGCGGGACACCCGAAGCTTTCTTT. It codes for CASGTPEAFF. V is TRBV6-5 and J is TRBJ1-1; TRBD1 is a possible D gene (6 bases). The germline V gene has CDR1 MNHEY and CDR2 SVGAGI. This CDR3 contains 10 residues. V gave up 8 bases and J gave up 8 bases, with 9 bases separating them.